This TCR beta chain is from a study of cytomegalovirus exposure and HLA in healthy donors. Across the whole study: A previous analysis identified around 120 million unique TCR beta sequences derived from 180 million or so T cells.

Germline CDR1 and CDR2: SEHNR and FQNEAQ (reference sequence). V gave up 3 bases and J gave up 4 bases; unmatched junction bases: 0. The CDR3 is 13 amino acids. With regard to this clone: The antigen is undetermined.

A multiplex PCR was run with 60 Vbeta primers and 13 Jbeta primers. This table comes from immunoSEQ multiplex PCR, and its TCRdb copy is limited to in-frame clones, with some not included. Here the sample table reports 130,000 to 150,000 clones. Findings of the study overall: Later examination showed HLA-associated TCR beta chains had greater clonal expansion than equally common others.

The sample was PBMCs. This rearrangement joins TRBV7-9 to TRBJ2-1; TRBD1 matches at 7 bases. The sequence derives from a man aged 40-50 years in good health and CMV-seronegative. The CDR3 loop is CASSLGQYNEQFF. CDR3 DNA sequence: TGTGCCAGCAGCTTGGGACAGTACAATGAGCAGTTCTTC.